This T cell receptor beta chain was sequenced for a study of read filtering for tumor transcriptome and immune sequencing. Overall study: 8 or 9 patients were R-ISS I, roughly 15 were R-ISS II, six or seven were R-ISS III.

This library used roughly 370 ng RNA and molecular barcoded adaptors spanning alpha/delta and beta/gamma chains. TCRdb redid the calling of the reads with MiXCR, one entry per CDR3 protein. The sample contains roughly 90,000 distinct CDR3 sequences, about 12% of which appear only once. Study observations and caveats: Single-read clonotypes: about 81.9% of IR-seq clonotypes (approximately 3.7% of reads), around three quarters of RNA-seq clonotypes (roughly 49% of reads).

About this clonotype: The antigen remains undetermined. With a far larger clone one base away, a read error is the likely cause.

The TCR was taken from a donor over 35 with multiple myeloma. The sequenced sample was a population of CD138-negative cells sorted from bone marrow.

CDR3: CASSTMVAGSYNEQFF. The CDR3 DNA reads TGTGCCAGCAGTACCATGGTGGCCGGCTCCTACAATGAGCAGTTCTTC. The genes are TRBV12-3 or TRBV12-4 and TRBJ2-1; D is ambiguous. Trimming cost V 5 bases and J 0 bases, with 14 bases left between them. The CDR3 covers 16 residues.